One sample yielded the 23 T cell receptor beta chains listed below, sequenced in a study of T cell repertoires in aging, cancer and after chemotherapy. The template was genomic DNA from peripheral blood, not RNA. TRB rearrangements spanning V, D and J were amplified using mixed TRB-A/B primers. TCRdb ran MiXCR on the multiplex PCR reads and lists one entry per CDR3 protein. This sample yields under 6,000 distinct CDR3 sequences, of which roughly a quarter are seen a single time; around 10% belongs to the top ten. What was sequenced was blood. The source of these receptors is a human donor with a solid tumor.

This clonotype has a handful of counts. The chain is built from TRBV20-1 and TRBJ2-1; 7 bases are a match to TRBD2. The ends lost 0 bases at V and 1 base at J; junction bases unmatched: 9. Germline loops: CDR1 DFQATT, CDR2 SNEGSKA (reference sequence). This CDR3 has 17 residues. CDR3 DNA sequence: TGCAGTGCTAGAGATTGGGAGGGCTCGGGGTCCTACAATGAGCAGTTCTTC. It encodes CSARDWEGSGSYNEQFF.

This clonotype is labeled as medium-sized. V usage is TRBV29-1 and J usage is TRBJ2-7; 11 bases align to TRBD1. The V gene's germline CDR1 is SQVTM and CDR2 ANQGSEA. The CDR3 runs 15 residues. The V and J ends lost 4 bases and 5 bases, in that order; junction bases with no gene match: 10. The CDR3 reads CSVGKAGQGADEQYF. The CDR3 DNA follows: TGCAGCGTTGGGAAAGCCGGACAGGGGGCGGACGAGCAGTACTTC.

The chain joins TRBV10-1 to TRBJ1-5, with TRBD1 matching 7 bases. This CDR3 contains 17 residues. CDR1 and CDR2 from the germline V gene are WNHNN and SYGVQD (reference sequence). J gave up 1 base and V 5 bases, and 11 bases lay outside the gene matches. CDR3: CASSKPTGRPSNQPQHF. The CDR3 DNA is TGCGCCAGCAGTAAACCGACAGGGCGACCAAGCAATCAGCCCCAGCATTTT.

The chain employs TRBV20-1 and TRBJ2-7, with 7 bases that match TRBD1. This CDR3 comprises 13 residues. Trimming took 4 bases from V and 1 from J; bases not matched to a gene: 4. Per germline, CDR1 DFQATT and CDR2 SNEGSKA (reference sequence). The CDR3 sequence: CSAITGVSYEQYF. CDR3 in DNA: TGCAGTGCTATAACAGGGGTTTCCTACGAGCAGTACTTC.

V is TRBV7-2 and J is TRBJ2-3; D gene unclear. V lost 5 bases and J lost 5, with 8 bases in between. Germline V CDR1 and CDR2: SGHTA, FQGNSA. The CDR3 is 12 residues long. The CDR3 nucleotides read TGTGCCAGCAGCCCTTGGGGAGATACGCAGTATTTT. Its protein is CASSPWGDTQYF.

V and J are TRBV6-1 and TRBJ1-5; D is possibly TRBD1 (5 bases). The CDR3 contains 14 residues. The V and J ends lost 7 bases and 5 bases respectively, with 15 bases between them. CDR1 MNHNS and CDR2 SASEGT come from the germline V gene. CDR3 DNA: TGTGCCAGCACCGAAGAGGGGACCTATCAGCCCCAGCATTTT. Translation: CASTEEGTYQPQHF.

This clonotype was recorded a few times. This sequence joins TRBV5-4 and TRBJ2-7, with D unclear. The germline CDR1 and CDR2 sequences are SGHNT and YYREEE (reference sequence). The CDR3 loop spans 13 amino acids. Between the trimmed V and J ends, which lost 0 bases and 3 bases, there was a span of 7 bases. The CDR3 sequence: CASSLGTDYEQYF. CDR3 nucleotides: TGTGCCAGCAGCTTGGGTACAGACTACGAGCAGTACTTC.

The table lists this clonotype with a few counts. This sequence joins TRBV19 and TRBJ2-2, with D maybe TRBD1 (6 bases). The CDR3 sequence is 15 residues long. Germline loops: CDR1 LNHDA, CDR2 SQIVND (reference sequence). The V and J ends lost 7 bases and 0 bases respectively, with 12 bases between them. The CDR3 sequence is CASNAGTTNTGELFF. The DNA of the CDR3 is TGTGCCAGTAATGCAGGGACAACGAACACCGGGGAGCTGTTTTTT.

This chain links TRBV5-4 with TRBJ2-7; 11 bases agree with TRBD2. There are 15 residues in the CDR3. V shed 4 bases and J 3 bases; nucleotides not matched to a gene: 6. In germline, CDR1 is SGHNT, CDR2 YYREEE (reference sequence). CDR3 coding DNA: TGTGCCAGCAGCACACTAGCGGGAGATAACTACGAGCAGTACTTC. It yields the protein CASSTLAGDNYEQYF.

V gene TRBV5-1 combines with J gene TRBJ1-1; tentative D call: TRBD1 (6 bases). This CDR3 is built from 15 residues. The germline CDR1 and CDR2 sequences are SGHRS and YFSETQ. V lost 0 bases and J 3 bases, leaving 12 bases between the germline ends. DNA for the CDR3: TGCGCCAGCAGCTTGGGGGGAGGGGGGGACACTGAAGCTTTCTTT. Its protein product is CASSLGGGGDTEAFF.

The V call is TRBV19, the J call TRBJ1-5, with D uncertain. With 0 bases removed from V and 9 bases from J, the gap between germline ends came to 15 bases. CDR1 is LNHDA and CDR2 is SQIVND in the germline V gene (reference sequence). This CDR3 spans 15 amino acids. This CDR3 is CASSIDRGISWPQHF. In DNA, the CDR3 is TGTGCCAGTAGTATAGATCGCGGGATTTCATGGCCCCAGCATTTT.

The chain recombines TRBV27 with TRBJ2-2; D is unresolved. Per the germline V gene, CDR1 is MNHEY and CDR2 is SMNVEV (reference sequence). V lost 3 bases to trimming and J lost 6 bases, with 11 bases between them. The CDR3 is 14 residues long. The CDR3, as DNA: TGTGCCAGCAGTTTTCTAAGAGAGGCCGGGGAGCTGTTTTTT. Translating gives CASSFLREAGELFF.

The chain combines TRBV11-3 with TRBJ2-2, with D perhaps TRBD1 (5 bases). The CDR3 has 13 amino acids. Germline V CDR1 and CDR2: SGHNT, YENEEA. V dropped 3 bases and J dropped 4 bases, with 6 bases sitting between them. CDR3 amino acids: CASSFRGTGELFF. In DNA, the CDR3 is TGTGCCAGCAGCTTTAGGGGCACCGGGGAGCTGTTTTTT.

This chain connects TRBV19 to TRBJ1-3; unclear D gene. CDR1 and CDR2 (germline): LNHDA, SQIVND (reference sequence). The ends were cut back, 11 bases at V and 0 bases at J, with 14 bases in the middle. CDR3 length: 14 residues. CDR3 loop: CAAKDRHSGNTIYF. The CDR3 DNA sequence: TGTGCCGCCAAAGACCGTCACTCTGGAAACACCATATATTTT. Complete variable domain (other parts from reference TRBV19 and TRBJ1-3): DGGITQSPKYLFRKEGQNVTLSCEQNLNHDAMYWYRQDPGQGLRLIYYSQIVNDFQKGDIAEGYSVSREKKESFPLTVTSAQKNPTAFYLCAAKDRHSGNTIYFGEGSWLTVV.

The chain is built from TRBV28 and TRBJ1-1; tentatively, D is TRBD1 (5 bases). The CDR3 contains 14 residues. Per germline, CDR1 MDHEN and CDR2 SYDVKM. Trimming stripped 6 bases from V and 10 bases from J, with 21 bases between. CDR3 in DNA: TGTGCCAGCAGCAGGGATACCAGTAAGGTGAGAGCTTTCTTT. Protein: CASSRDTSKVRAFF.

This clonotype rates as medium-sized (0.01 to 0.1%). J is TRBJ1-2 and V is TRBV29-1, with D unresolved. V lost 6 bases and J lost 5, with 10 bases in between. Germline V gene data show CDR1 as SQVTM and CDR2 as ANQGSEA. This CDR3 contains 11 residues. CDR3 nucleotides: TGCAGCGTCGCCGACACATATGGCTACACCTTC. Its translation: CSVADTYGYTF.

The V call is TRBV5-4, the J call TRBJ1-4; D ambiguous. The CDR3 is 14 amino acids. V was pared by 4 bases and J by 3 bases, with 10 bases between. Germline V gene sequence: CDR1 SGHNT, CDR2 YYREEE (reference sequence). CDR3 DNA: TGTGCCAGCAGCGACACCGGGGCTAATGAAAAACTGTTTTTT. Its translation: CASSDTGANEKLFF. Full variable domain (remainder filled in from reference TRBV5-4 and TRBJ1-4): ETGVTQSPTHLIKTRGQQVTLRCSSQSGHNTVSWYQQALGQGPQFIFQYYREEENGRGNFPPRFSGLQFPNYSSELNVNALELDDSALYLCASSDTGANEKLFFGSGTQLSVL.

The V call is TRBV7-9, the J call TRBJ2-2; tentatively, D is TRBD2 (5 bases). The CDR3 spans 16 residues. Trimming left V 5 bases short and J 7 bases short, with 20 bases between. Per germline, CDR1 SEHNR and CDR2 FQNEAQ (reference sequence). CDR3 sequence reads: CASSPFLGLRDGELFF. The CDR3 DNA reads TGTGCCAGCAGCCCCTTTCTGGGCCTTCGGGACGGGGAGCTGTTTTTT.

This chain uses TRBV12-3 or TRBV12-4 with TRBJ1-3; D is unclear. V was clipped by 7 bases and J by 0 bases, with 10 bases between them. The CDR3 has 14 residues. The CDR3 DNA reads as TGTGCCAGCACAAGAGGGAGCTCTGGAAACACCATATATTTT. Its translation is CASTRGSSGNTIYF.

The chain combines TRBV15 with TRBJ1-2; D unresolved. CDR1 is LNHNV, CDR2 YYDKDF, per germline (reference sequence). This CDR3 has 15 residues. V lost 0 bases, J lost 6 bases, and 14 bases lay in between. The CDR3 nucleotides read TGTGCCACCAGCAGAGATGTACAGCCGACGGATGGCTACACCTTC. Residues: CATSRDVQPTDGYTF.

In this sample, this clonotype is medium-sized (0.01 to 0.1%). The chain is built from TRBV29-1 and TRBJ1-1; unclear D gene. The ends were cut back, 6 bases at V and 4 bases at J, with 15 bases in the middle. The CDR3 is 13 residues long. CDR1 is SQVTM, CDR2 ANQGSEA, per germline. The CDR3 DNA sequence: TGCAGCGTCCGGGCCTCGGGTGCCACTGAAGCTTTCTTT. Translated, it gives CSVRASGATEAFF.

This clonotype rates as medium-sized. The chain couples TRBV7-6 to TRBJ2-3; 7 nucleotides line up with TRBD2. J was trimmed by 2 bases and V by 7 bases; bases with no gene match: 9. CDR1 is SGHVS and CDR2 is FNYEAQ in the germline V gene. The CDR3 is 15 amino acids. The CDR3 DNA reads TGTGCCAGCACCCCACCGGGAGGAGACACAGATACGCAGTATTTT. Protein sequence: CASTPPGGDTDTQYF. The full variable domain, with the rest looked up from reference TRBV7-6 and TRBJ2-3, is GAGVSQSPRYKVTKRGQDVALRCDPISGHVSLYWYRQALGQGPEFLTYFNYEAQQDKSGLPNDRFSAERPEGSISTLTIQRTEQRDSAMYRCASTPPGGDTDTQYFGPGTRLTVL.

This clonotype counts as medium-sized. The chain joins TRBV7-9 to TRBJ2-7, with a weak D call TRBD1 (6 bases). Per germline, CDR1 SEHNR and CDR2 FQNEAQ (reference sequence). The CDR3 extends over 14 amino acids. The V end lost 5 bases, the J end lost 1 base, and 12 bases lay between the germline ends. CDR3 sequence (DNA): TGTGCCAGCAGCCAACTAACAGGGTCCTACGAGCAGTACTTC. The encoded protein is CASSQLTGSYEQYF.